Detailed here is one T cell receptor beta chain. Its specific antigen is unknown. No base-level quality is on record; no much larger clone is a single base apart. TCRbeta CDR3 regions were amplified from genomic DNA by means of the immunoSEQ Assay, a bias-controlled multiplex PCR. Concerning the study's data processing: Nucleated cell counts per sample were estimated from amplification of reference gene primers within the assay. Sequence reads were collapsed and filtered to measure the absolute abundance of every unique TCRbeta CDR3 rearrangement. For each sample, productive Simpson clonality was calculated as the square root of Simpson's diversity index over productive rearrangements. TCRdb retrieved this table from immuneACCESS and kept in-frame rearrangements only. Not all clones are present; in checked studies, unresolved V genes account for under half, and no reason is known for the remainder. V, J and clone size are taken as reported in that table, and D and trimming were inferred from the DNA itself. Recorded for this sample are 85,000 to 120,000 clones; roughly 89% of them occurred a single time. Roughly 2.1% of the sample is held by the ten biggest clonotypes.

This sample was taken from a study of blood T cell repertoires in COVID-19 (dated by TCRdb to the early 2020s). About the full investigation: Samples covering the acute and convalescent phases of COVID-19 were provided by collaborators in the United States, Italy and Spain. The material from the prospective study consisted of cDNA or gDNA derived from T cells, B-cell-depleted T cells, or PBMCs. Subjects who had been exposed to COVID-19, were actively infected with it, or had recovered from it provided the deeply sampled blood TCRbeta repertoires that made up the dataset. A freely available public database, intended as a resource for researchers studying the immune response to SARS-CoV-2, is where the repertoires were released. The samples were drawn from two sources: the first 160 participants of the ongoing ImmuneRACE study, and over 1,000 subjects contributed by 6 global collaborators. Nearly every sample came with metadata listing a de-identified subject ID, COVID-19 status, age in years and sex. Where HLA class I and class II types were available, the types were taken from metadata supplied by the sample provider, not from assay-based typing.

From the cysteine up to the phenylalanine, the CDR3 has a length of 15 residues. The kept DNA is CDR3 alone, 45 bases in frame from the first base. CDR1 LNHDA and CDR2 SQIVND are derived from the germline V gene (reference sequence). Ends trimmed: V by 8 bases, J by 3 bases; bases unmatched to a gene: 9. Overall study results and their limits: How much clinical and demographic metadata was included differed by source and by participant, and the metadata was provided uncurated.

One collaborating source in Seattle enrolled patients while the patients were actively infected and followed the patients over time throughout the course of disease. Collaborating institutions collected whole blood in K2EDTA tubes following their own protocols. Collaborator samples were shipped for TCRbeta analysis as frozen whole blood, isolated PBMCs, or DNA extracted from either sample type. The specimen was peripheral blood. This receptor chain uses TRBV19 and TRBJ2-2; TRBD1 aligns with 7 central bases. The origin of this receptor is a woman aged 45 to 65 with COVID-19, enrolled during active disease. The nucleotide sequence reads as follows: TGTGCCAGTTTTGGCCGGGACAGAGACACCGGGGAGCTGTTTTTT. Translated, it gives CASFGRDRDTGELFF. The CDR3 plus the reference TRBV19 and TRBJ2-2 genes for the other parts give the full variable domain: DGGITQSPKYLFRKEGQNVTLSCEQNLNHDAMYWYRQDPGQGLRLIYYSQIVNDFQKGDIAEGYSVSREKKESFPLTVTSAQKNPTAFYLCASFGRDRDTGELFFGEGSRLTVL.